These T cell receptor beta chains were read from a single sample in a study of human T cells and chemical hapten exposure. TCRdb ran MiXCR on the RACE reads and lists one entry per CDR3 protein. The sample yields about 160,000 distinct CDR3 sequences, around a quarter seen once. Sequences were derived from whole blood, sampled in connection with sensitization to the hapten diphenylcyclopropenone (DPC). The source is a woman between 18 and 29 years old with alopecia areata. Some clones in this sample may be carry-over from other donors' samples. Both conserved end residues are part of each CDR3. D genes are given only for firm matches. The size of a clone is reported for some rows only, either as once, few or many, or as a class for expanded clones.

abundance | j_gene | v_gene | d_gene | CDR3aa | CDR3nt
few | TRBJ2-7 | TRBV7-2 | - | CASSFTYYEQYF | TGTGCCAGCAGCTTCACCTACTACGAGCAGTACTTC
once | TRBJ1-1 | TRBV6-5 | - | CASNHPTGQPNTEAFF | TGTGCCAGCAACCACCCCACCGGGCAGCCGAACACTGAAGCTTTCTTT
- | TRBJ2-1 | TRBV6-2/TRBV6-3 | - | CASSPKSHAGPYNEQFF | TGTGCCAGCAGCCCCAAGAGTCACGCGGGACCCTACAATGAGCAGTTCTTC
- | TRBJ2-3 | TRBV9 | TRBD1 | CASSVATDRGGDTQYF | TGTGCCAGCAGCGTAGCTACGGACAGGGGTGGGGATACGCAGTATTTT
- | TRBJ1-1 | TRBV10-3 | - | CAITGRKNTEAFF | TGTGCCATCACGGGACGGAAGAACACTGAAGCTTTCTTT
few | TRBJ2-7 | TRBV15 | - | CATSRDMDEQYF | TGTGCCACCAGCAGAGATATGGACGAGCAGTACTTC
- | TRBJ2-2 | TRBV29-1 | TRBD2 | CSVSRTRPTGELFF | TGCAGCGTCTCACGGACTAGACCCACCGGGGAGCTGTTTTTT
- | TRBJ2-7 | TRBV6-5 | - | CASSYSRRAPNSYEQYF | TGTGCCAGCAGTTACTCGAGAAGGGCCCCCAACTCCTACGAGCAGTACTTC
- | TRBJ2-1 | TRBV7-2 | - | CASRQQVYNEQFF | TGTGCCAGCAGACAGCAGGTTTACAATGAGCAGTTCTTC
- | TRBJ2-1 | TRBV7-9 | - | CASSLGAGPNEQFF | TGTGCCAGCAGCTTAGGGGCAGGCCCCAATGAGCAGTTCTTC
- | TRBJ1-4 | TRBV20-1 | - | CSARGTGEKLFF | TGCAGTGCTAGAGGGACTGGAGAAAAACTGTTTTTT
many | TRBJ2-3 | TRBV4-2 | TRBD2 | CASSQDFGTSLYF | TGTGCCAGCAGCCAAGATTTCGGGACTAGTCTGTATTTT
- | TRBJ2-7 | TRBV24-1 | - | CASLRAARYEQYF | TGTGCCAGCCTCCGGGCCGCTCGCTACGAGCAGTACTTC
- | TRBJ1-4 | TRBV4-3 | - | CASSQDSASTNEKLFF | TGCGCCAGCAGCCAAGATAGCGCTTCAACTAATGAAAAACTGTTTTTT
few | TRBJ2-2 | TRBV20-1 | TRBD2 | CSARDRLAGHTGELFF | TGCAGTGCTAGAGATCGACTAGCGGGTCACACCGGGGAGCTGTTTTTT
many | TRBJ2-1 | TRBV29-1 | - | CSVGREDEQFF | TGCAGCGTTGGCAGGGAGGATGAGCAGTTCTTC
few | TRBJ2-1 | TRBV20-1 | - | CSARDDRLVVGEQFF | TGCAGTGCTAGAGATGATAGGCTAGTAGTGGGTGAGCAGTTCTTC
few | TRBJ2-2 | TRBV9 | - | CASSVTPGETGELFF | TGTGCCAGCAGCGTAACGCCGGGAGAGACCGGGGAGCTGTTTTTT
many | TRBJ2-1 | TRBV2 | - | CASTPTTLGYNEQFF | TGTGCCAGCACCCCTACCACCCTAGGGTACAATGAGCAGTTCTTC
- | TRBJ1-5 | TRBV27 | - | CASSYGAYSNQPQHF | TGTGCCAGCAGTTATGGAGCTTATAGCAATCAGCCCCAGCATTTT
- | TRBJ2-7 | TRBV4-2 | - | CASSQEKGRDEQYF | TGTGCCAGCAGCCAAGAAAAGGGACGGGACGAGCAGTACTTC
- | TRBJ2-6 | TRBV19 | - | CASSRTGRANVLTF | TGTGCCAGTAGTAGGACTGGCAGGGCCAACGTCCTGACTTTC
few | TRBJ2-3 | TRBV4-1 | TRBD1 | CASSQLQGNPDTQYF | TGCGCCAGCAGCCAACTACAGGGGAACCCAGATACGCAGTATTTT
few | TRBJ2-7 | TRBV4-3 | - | CASSQAPSYEQYF | TGCGCCAGCAGCCAAGCACCCTCCTACGAGCAGTACTTC
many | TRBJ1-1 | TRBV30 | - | CAWSGRPNTEAFF | TGTGCCTGGAGTGGGCGCCCGAACACTGAAGCTTTCTTT
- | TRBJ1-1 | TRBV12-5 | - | CASGLVKGEEDTEAFF | TGTGCTAGTGGTTTGGTAAAAGGGGAGGAGGACACTGAAGCTTTCTTT
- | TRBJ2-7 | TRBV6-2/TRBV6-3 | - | CASKTGYYEQYF | TGTGCCAGCAAGACAGGATACTACGAGCAGTACTTC
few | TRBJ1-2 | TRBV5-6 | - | CASSLRGLLNYGYTF | TGTGCCAGCAGCTTGCGGGGCCTTCTGAACTATGGCTACACCTTC
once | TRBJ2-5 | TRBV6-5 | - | CASSYSRLGGETQYF | TGTGCCAGCAGTTACTCGAGGTTGGGAGGAGAGACCCAGTACTTC
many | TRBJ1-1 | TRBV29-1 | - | CGAGLAEAFF | TGCGGAGCAGGGCTCGCTGAAGCTTTCTTT
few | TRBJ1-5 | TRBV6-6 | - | CASNRAHDRPQHF | TGTGCCAGCAACAGAGCACATGATCGGCCCCAGCATTTT
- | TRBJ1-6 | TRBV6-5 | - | CASTSVGSPLHF | TGTGCCAGCACCTCAGTCGGTTCACCCCTCCACTTT
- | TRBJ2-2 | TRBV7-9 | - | CASSSGGGGIFGELFF | TGTGCCAGCAGCTCTGGCGGAGGGGGCATTTTCGGGGAGCTGTTTTTT
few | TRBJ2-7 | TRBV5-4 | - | CASRKVPTMDYEQYF | TGTGCCAGCAGAAAAGTACCTACTATGGATTACGAGCAGTACTTC
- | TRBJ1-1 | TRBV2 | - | CASRASVNTEAFF | TGTGCCAGCAGGGCCTCAGTGAACACTGAAGCTTTCTTT
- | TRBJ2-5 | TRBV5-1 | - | CASSPGPQGGETQYF | TGCGCCAGCAGCCCTGGGCCCCAGGGGGGGGAGACCCAGTACTTC
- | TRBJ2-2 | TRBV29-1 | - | CSVRVGRDTGELFF | TGCAGCGTTCGAGTGGGAAGGGACACCGGGGAGCTGTTTTTT
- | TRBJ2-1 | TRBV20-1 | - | CSARAPGLDYNEQFF | TGCAGTGCTAGAGCTCCGGGACTGGATTACAATGAGCAGTTCTTC
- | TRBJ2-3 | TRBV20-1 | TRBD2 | CSAKPLAGTDTQYF | TGCAGTGCCAAACCCCTAGCGGGCACAGATACGCAGTATTTT
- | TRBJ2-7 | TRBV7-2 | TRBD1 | CASSVGTGSYEQYF | TGTGCCAGCAGCGTGGGGACAGGGAGCTACGAGCAGTACTTC
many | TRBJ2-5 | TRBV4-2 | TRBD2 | CASSQDRGGQETQYF | TGTGCCAGCAGCCAAGATCGGGGGGGCCAAGAGACCCAGTACTTC
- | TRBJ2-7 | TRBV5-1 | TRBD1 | CASSLAGQLGDEQYF | TGCGCCAGCAGCTTGGCGGGACAGCTAGGCGACGAGCAGTACTTC
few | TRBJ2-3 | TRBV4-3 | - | CASSHLITDTQYF | TGCGCCAGCAGCCATTTAATCACAGATACGCAGTATTTT
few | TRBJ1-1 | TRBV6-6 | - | CASSTTESGNTEAFF | TGTGCCAGCTCCACTACGGAGTCAGGGAACACTGAAGCTTTCTTT
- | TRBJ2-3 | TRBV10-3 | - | CAISESTRGDTQYF | TGTGCCATCAGTGAGTCGACTCGAGGGGATACGCAGTATTTT
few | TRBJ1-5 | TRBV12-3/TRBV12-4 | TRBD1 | CASSPTGDGNQPQHF | TGTGCCAGCAGTCCGACAGGGGACGGCAATCAGCCCCAGCATTTT
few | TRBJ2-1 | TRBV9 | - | CASGTGNEQFF | TGTGCCAGCGGGACTGGCAATGAGCAGTTCTTC
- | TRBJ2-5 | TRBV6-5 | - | CASMPTASSETQYF | TGTGCCAGCATGCCCACGGCGTCTTCAGAGACCCAGTACTTC
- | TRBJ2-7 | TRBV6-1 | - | CASSALGPYEQYF | TGTGCCAGCAGTGCCCTGGGGCCCTACGAGCAGTACTTC
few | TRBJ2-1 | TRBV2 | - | CASSEALLINEQFF | TGTGCCAGCAGTGAAGCGCTACTAATTAATGAGCAGTTCTTC
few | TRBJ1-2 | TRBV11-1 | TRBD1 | CASRPGTGLDGYTF | TGTGCCAGCAGGCCCGGGACAGGGCTGGATGGCTACACCTTC
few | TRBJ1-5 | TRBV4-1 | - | CASRNARVSNQPQHF | TGCGCCAGCAGGAACGCTAGGGTTAGCAATCAGCCCCAGCATTTT
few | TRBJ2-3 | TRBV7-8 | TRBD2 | CASSLRTSGGATDTQYF | TGTGCCAGCAGCTTAAGGACTAGCGGGGGGGCCACAGATACGCAGTATTTT
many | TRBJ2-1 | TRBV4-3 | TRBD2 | CASSRFGGGGPNEQFF | TGCGCCAGCAGCCGGTTCGGCGGGGGGGGCCCCAATGAGCAGTTCTTC
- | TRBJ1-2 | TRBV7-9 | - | CASSLVTPSDEDYGYTF | TGTGCCAGCAGCTTAGTGACACCCTCTGATGAGGACTATGGCTACACCTTC
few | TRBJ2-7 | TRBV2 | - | CTHLPRDLPSYEQYF | TGTACGCACCTACCGAGGGACCTTCCTTCCTACGAGCAGTACTTC
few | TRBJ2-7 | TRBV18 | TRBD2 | CASSPPTSGSYEQYF | TGTGCCAGCTCACCACCGACTAGCGGTTCCTACGAGCAGTACTTC